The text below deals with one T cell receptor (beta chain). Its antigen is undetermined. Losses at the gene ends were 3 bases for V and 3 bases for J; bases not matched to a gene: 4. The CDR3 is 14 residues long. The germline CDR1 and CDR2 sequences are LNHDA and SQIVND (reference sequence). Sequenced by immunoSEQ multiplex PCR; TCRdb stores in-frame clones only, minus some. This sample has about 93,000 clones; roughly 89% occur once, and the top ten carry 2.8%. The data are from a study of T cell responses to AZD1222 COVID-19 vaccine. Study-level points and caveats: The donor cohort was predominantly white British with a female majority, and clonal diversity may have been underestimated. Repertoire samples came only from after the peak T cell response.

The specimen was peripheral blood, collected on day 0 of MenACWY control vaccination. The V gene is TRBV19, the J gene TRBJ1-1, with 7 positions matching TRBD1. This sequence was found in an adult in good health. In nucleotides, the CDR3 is TGTGCCAGTAGTATCACAGGGGAATACACTGAAGCTTTCTTT. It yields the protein CASSITGEYTEAFF.